The entry below gives a single T cell receptor beta chain sequence along with its context. TCRdb's copy holds only in-frame clones and misses some; the assay was immunoSEQ multiplex PCR. The table includes tens of thousands of clones, around 94% detected once. This specimen comes from a study of OX40 agonist ivuxolimab in advanced cancers. Patients were ruled out by autoimmune disease history or systemic immunosuppression. The CDR3 extends over 16 amino acids. The source of this sequence is an adult with an advanced solid tumor such as melanoma, head and neck, liver or kidney cancer. The chain employs TRBV21-1 and TRBJ2-4; the tabulated D call, TRBD1, remains unverified against the DNA. TRBV21-1 is a pseudogene locus. Sequences were derived from CD4+ or CD8+ T cells sorted from blood, sampled in a trial of the OX40 agonist ivuxolimab. CDR3 nucleotide sequence: TGTGCCAGCAGCAGAAACAGGGGACAAGCCAAAAACATTCAGTACTTC. It is translated as CASSRNRGQAKNIQYF.